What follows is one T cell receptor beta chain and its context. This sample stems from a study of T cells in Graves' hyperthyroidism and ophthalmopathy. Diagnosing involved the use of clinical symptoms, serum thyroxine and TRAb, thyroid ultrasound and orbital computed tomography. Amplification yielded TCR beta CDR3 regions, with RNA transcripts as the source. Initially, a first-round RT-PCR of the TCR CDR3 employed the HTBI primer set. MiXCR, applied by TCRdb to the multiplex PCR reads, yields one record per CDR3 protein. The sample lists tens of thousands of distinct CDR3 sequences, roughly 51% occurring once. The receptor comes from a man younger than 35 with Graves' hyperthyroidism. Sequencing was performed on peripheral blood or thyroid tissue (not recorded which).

CDR3 in DNA: TGTGCCAGCAGCTTAGGGGTTGGGACCAGGGAGCTGTTTTTT. This gives the protein CASSLGVGTRELFF. This chain joins TRBV7-2 and TRBJ2-2, with D tentatively TRBD1 or TRBD2 (5 bases each). Germline values: CDR1 SGHTA, CDR2 FQGNSA. The V end lost 1 base, the J end lost 9 bases, and 12 bases lay between the germline ends. CDR3 length equals 14 residues. Full variable domain (outside the CDR3, taken from reference TRBV7-2 and TRBJ2-2): GAGVSQSPSNKVTEKGKDVELRCDPISGHTALYWYRQSLGQGLEFLIYFQGNSAPDKSGLPSDRFSAERTGGSVSTLTIQRTQQEDSAVYLCASSLGVGTRELFFGEGSRLTVL.